Below, 21 T cell receptor beta chains from the same sample are listed, as sequenced in a study of ipilimumab plus nivolumab after autologous stem cell transplantation. Clones were read by immunoSEQ multiplex PCR, and TCRdb kept only the in-frame ones, dropping some. The table includes roughly 86,000 clones, 83% detected once. The sequenced sample was PBMCs, obtained in a trial of ipilimumab plus nivolumab as post-transplant consolidation. All receptors come from a male donor with diffuse large B-cell lymphoma.

The chain joins TRBV9 to TRBJ2-2, with a weak D call TRBD2 (6 bases). Germline V gene data show CDR1 as SGDLS and CDR2 as YYNGEE. The CDR3 runs to 15 residues. Trimming cost V 0 bases and J 4 bases, with 10 bases left between them. The CDR3 region has the DNA TGTGCCAGCAGCGTAGCAGGGACTCTCACCGGGGAGCTGTTTTTT. This codes for CASSVAGTLTGELFF. The full variable domain, completed using reference TRBV9 and TRBJ2-2, is DSGVTQTPKHLITATGQRVTLRCSPRSGDLSVYWYQQSLDQGLQFLIQYYNGEERAKGNILERFSAQQFPDLHSELNLSSLELGDSALYFCASSVAGTLTGELFFGEGSRLTVL.

The chain is built from TRBV7-9 and TRBJ2-1; 10 nucleotides align to TRBD1. Germline CDR1 SEHNR, CDR2 FQNEAQ (reference sequence). Trimming at V came to 2 bases and at J to 8 bases, leaving 9 bases not matched to a gene. This CDR3 region has 16 residues. The CDR3 nucleotides read TGTGCCAGCAGCTTACCTTTCGGGACAGGGGAGGATGAGCAGTTCTTC. Its protein product is CASSLPFGTGEDEQFF.

The gene calls are TRBV2 and TRBJ1-4, with a tentative D call TRBD1 (5 bases). The CDR3 is 16 amino acids. Germline V lookup: CDR1 SNHLY, CDR2 FYNNEI. Deletions cut 5 bases from V and 7 bases from J, with 20 bases between. The CDR3 reads CASSQVDSPSGEKLFF. As DNA, the CDR3 is TGTGCCAGCAGTCAGGTCGACAGTCCCTCAGGTGAAAAACTGTTTTTT. Filled out from reference TRBV2 and TRBJ1-4, the complete variable domain reads EPEVTQTPSHQVTQMGQEVILRCVPISNHLYFYWYRQILGQKVEFLVSFYNNEISEKSEIFDDQFSVERPDGSNFTLKIRSTKLEDSAMYFCASSQVDSPSGEKLFFGSGTQLSVL.

The J gene is TRBJ2-3, the V gene TRBV30; 8 positions agree with TRBD2. V dropped 7 bases and J dropped 2; count of bases not matched to a gene: 11. The CDR3 runs to 15 residues. CDR1 and CDR2 from the germline V gene are GTSNPN and SVGIG (reference sequence). This CDR3 reads CASTGRGGHTDTQYF. The CDR3 DNA reads TGTGCCTCAACAGGCCGGGGGGGGCACACAGATACGCAGTATTTT.

V usage is TRBV5-6 and J usage is TRBJ2-1, with 7 bases that match TRBD1. This CDR3 has 15 residues. The ends lost 6 bases at V and 5 bases at J; junction bases unmatched: 11. Germline V gives CDR1 SGHDT, CDR2 YYEEEE. The CDR3 reads CASKFKDRTNNEQFF. CDR3 in DNA: TGTGCCAGCAAATTTAAGGACAGGACAAACAATGAGCAGTTCTTC. Filled out from reference TRBV5-6 and TRBJ2-1, the complete variable domain reads DAGVTQSPTHLIKTRGQQVTLRCSPKSGHDTVSWYQQALGQGPQFIFQYYEEEERQRGNFPDRFSGHQFPNYSSELNVNALLLGDSALYLCASKFKDRTNNEQFFGPGTRLTVL.

This clone has a handful of counts. The rearrangement joins TRBV30 to TRBJ1-2, with a tentative D call TRBD1 (6 bases). Germline loops: CDR1 GTSNPN, CDR2 SVGIG (reference sequence). This CDR3 has 13 amino acids. With 7 bases removed from V and 2 bases from J, the gap between germline ends came to 14 bases. The CDR3 DNA reads TGTGCCTTCTCCCGGGACACGAACTATGGCTACACCTTC. This translates into CAFSRDTNYGYTF.

V and J are TRBV30 and TRBJ1-2; D is unclear. Germline V gene data show CDR1 as GTSNPN and CDR2 as SVGIG (reference sequence). The CDR3 is 10 amino acids. With 3 bases removed from V and 7 bases from J, the gap between germline ends came to 6 bases. The CDR3 loop is CAWSPGGYTF. The CDR3 bases are TGTGCCTGGAGCCCGGGTGGCTACACCTTC.

Regarding this clone: Other DNA sequences within the sample encode an identical CDR3. The chain carries TRBV6-5 and TRBJ2-5; 12 bases map to TRBD1. The CDR3 has 15 residues. Germline V CDR1 and CDR2: MNHEY, SVGAGI. The V and J ends lost 4 bases and 5 bases, in that order; junction bases with no gene match: 5. The chain's CDR3 is CASSLGTGGRETQYF. CDR3 DNA: TGTGCCAGCAGTTTAGGGACAGGGGGCCGGGAGACCCAGTACTTC.

This clone was seen a single time. The chain uses TRBV6-1 and TRBJ1-5; a weak D match, TRBD1 (6 bases). Germline assignment: CDR1 MNHNS and CDR2 SASEGT. V lost 6 bases and J 4 bases, leaving 13 bases between the germline ends. CDR3 length: 14 amino acids. CDR3 sequence reads: CASSPTGLNQPQHF. The CDR3 DNA sequence: TGTGCCAGCAGCCCGACAGGCTTAAATCAGCCCCAGCATTTT.

The chain links TRBV5-4 to TRBJ1-2; possibly TRBD1 for D (5 bases). The CDR3 is 16 amino acids. From germline, CDR1 is SGHNT and CDR2 YYREEE (reference sequence). Trimming removed 5 bases at V and 8 bases at J, with 25 bases between. The CDR3 nucleotides are TGTGCCAGCAGTGACAGAGAAACATGGGAGTTTCGGGGCTACACCTTC. Encoded protein: CASSDRETWEFRGYTF.

The chain joins TRBV5-4 to TRBJ2-5; 9 bases are shared with TRBD2. Germline V gene sequence: CDR1 SGHNT, CDR2 YYREEE (reference sequence). With 5 bases clipped from V and 5 bases from J, the junction kept 10 bases outside the gene matches. The length of the CDR3 is 15 residues. As DNA, the CDR3 is TGTGCCAGCAGTTTTCACAGCGGGGGGAAGGAGACCCAGTACTTC. Translated, it gives CASSFHSGGKETQYF.

This chain connects TRBV4-2 to TRBJ2-7, with a possible D match to TRBD2 (6 bases). Germline V lookup: CDR1 LGHNA, CDR2 YNFKEQ. The CDR3 has 14 amino acids. V was clipped by 0 bases and J by 6 bases, with 12 bases between them. The CDR3: CASSQDLWGGEQYF. The DNA for the CDR3 is TGTGCCAGCAGCCAAGATCTGTGGGGAGGCGAGCAGTACTTC.

This clone was picked up one time. The chain couples TRBV6-1 to TRBJ2-5; D uncertain. Germline CDR1 and CDR2: MNHNS and SASEGT. This CDR3 region has 14 residues. V gave up 4 bases and J gave up 0 bases, with 9 bases separating them. CDR3 DNA sequence: TGTGCCAGCAGTGCCCGATCAAACCAAGAGACCCAGTACTTC. As protein: CASSARSNQETQYF.

The V and J genes are TRBV6-1 and TRBJ1-2; D is unclear. Germline V lookup: CDR1 MNHNS, CDR2 SASEGT. The CDR3 has 14 residues. Trimming stripped 6 bases from V and 8 bases from J, with 19 bases between. The CDR3 region is CASRWAGPNGGYTF. The CDR3 coding sequence is TGTGCCAGCAGGTGGGCGGGCCCCAATGGGGGCTACACCTTC.

The genes are TRBV7-9 and TRBJ1-4, with TRBD1 matching over 7 bases. The CDR3 has 13 residues. Germline assignment: CDR1 SEHNR and CDR2 FQNEAQ (reference sequence). The V and J ends lost 5 bases and 7 bases, in that order; junction bases with no gene match: 4. The CDR3 region has the DNA TGTGCCAGCAGCCACGACAGGGTTGAAAAACTGTTTTTT. Its translation is CASSHDRVEKLFF. The variable domain in full, completed from reference TRBV7-9 and TRBJ1-4, reads DTGVSQNPRHKITKRGQNVTFRCDPISEHNRLYWYRQTLGQGPEFLTYFQNEAQLEKSRLLSDRFSAERPKGSFSTLEIQRTEQGDSAMYLCASSHDRVEKLFFGSGTQLSVL.

The V gene is TRBV19, the J gene TRBJ1-4, with D unresolved. The CDR3 sequence is 14 residues long. Trimming cost V 4 bases and J 0 bases, with 6 bases left between them. Germline loops: CDR1 LNHDA, CDR2 SQIVND (reference sequence). The CDR3 spells CASSSGATNEKLFF. The DNA for the CDR3 is TGTGCCAGTAGTAGCGGTGCAACTAATGAAAAACTGTTTTTT.

This chain links TRBV30 with TRBJ1-3; 8 positions agree with TRBD1. The V segment lost 1 base and the J segment 0 bases; nucleotides outside the gene matches: 2. CDR3 length equals 15 residues. Germline lookup yields CDR1 GTSNPN and CDR2 SVGIG (reference sequence). Here the CDR3 reads CAWSGQGYSGNTIYF. For the CDR3, the DNA is TGTGCCTGGAGTGGACAGGGGTACTCTGGAAACACCATATATTTT.

Remarks on this clone: Other DNA sequences of this sample code for an identical CDR3. The V and J genes are TRBV19 and TRBJ2-6; tentatively, D is TRBD1 (5 bases). Germline CDR1 reads LNHDA; CDR2 reads SQIVND (reference sequence). The CDR3 loop spans 16 amino acids. V was clipped by 3 bases and J by 4 bases, with 13 bases between them. DNA of the CDR3: TGTGCCAGTAGTATTTTCTCAGGGTCCGGGGCCAACGTCCTGACTTTC. As protein: CASSIFSGSGANVLTF. The entire variable domain, with the rest obtained from reference TRBV19 and TRBJ2-6, is as follows: DGGITQSPKYLFRKEGQNVTLSCEQNLNHDAMYWYRQDPGQGLRLIYYSQIVNDFQKGDIAEGYSVSREKKESFPLTVTSAQKNPTAFYLCASSIFSGSGANVLTFGAGSRLTVL.

The chain has TRBV11-2 and TRBJ2-1; TRBD2 is a possible D gene (6 bases). Trimming removed 5 bases from V and 9 bases from J, with 20 bases in between. This CDR3 region has 15 residues. The germline V gene encodes CDR1 SGHAT and CDR2 FQNNGV. CDR3 sequence (DNA): TGTGCCAGCAGCCCACCCGGGACTCGCCGTCGTGAGCAGTTCTTC. Translating gives CASSPPGTRRREQFF.

CDR3 sequence: CASSLGVPSSAQYF. CDR3 bases: TGTGCCAGCAGCTTAGGAGTACCATCTAGTGCGCAGTATTTT. The rearrangement uses TRBV7-2 and TRBJ2-3; D gene unclear. The ends were cut back, 1 base at V and 10 bases at J, with 15 bases in the middle. This CDR3 has 14 amino acids. The germline CDR1 and CDR2 sequences are SGHTA and FQGNSA.

The chain has TRBV6-5 and TRBJ2-3, with 10 positions matching TRBD2. CDR1 and CDR2 (germline): MNHEY, SVGAGI. V gave up 2 bases and J gave up 5 bases; unmatched junction bases: 4. The CDR3 length is 15 residues. The CDR3 coding sequence is TGTGCCAGCAGTTACGGCAGCGGGAGGGGAGATACGCAGTATTTT. It codes for CASSYGSGRGDTQYF.